This record concerns one TCR beta chain sequence. The junction shows a germline mismatch at one end, possibly a read error. Germline values: CDR1 SSHAT, CDR2 FNYEAQ (reference sequence). This CDR3 is 14 amino acids long. Researchers sorted participants into cohorts using their self-reported clinical history. Recovered status applied to Cohort 3 donors who had two consecutive negative PCRs. It also applied to those with clearance or with symptom resolution. This sample was taken from a study of blood T cell repertoires in COVID-19. Background on the study: COVID-19 samples from acute and convalescent phases originated in the United States, Italy and Spain.

In the authors' workflow: Researchers report that nucleated cell counts were estimated from reference gene primer amplification. Assay used: immunoSEQ multiplex PCR; TCRdb lists only in-frame clones, some missing. Clone size and the V and J calls come from that table; the DNA yielded D and trimming. There are about 190,000 clones in the sample; roughly 84% occur only once, and roughly 3.2% lies in the top ten. The specimen sequenced was PBMCs or T cells enriched from blood (not recorded which). This sequence joins TRBV7-7 and TRBJ2-7; possible D gene TRBD1, 6 bases. The receptor's source is a young woman who had recovered from COVID-19. The CDR3 coding sequence is TGTGCTAGCAGCCCCGTGGACAGTTCCTACGAGCAGTACTTC. Protein product: CASSPVDSSYEQYF.